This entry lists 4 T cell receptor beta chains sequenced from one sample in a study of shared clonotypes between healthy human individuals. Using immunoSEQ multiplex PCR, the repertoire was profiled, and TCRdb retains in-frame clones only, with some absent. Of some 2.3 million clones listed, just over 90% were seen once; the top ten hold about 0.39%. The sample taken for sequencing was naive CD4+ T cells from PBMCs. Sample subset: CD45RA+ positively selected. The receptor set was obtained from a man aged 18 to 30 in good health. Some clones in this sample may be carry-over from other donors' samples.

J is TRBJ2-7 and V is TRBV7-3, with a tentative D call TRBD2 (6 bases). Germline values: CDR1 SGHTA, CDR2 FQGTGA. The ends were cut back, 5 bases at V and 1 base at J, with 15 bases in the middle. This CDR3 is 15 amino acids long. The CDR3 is CASSKEGRGSYEQYF. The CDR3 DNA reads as TGTGCCAGCAGCAAGGAGGGCCGGGGGTCCTACGAGCAGTACTTC.

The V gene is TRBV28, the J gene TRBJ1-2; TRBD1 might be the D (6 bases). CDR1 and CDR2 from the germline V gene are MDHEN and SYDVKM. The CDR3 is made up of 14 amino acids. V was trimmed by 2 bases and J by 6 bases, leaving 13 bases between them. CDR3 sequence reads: CASSLRGGAHGYTF. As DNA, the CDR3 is TGTGCCAGCAGTTTACGGGGGGGGGCACATGGCTACACCTTC.

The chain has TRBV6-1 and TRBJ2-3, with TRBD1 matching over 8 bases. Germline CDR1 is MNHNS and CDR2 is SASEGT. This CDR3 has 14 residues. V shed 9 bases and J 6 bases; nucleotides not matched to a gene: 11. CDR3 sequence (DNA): TGTGCCAGTTTGAACAGGGGGAGTGGGGATACGCAGTATTTT. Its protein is CASLNRGSGDTQYF.

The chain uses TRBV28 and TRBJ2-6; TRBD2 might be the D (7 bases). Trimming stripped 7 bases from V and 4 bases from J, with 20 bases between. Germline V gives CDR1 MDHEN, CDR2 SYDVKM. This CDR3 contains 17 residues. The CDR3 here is CASTSSGRGAGANVLTF. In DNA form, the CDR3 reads TGTGCCAGCACCTCCTCCGGACGGGGGGCAGGGGCCAACGTCCTGACTTTC.